A single sample gave rise to the 32 T cell receptor beta chains below, sequenced in a study of T cell repertoires in cytomegalovirus infection. These receptors have no known antigen. TCRdb processed the reads anew with MiXCR; each CDR3 protein has one entry. The data contain 100,000 to 150,000 distinct CDR3 sequences, roughly a quarter of them singletons. Sequenced: PBMCs, sequenced either directly or after in vitro stimulation (not recorded which). These receptor sequences come from a human donor in good health (CMV status not recorded). Some clones in this sample may be carry-over from other donors' samples.

This clonotype was seen a single time. This rearrangement joins TRBV6-2 or TRBV6-3 to TRBJ2-1, with TRBD2 matching 11 bases. This CDR3 has 17 residues. CDR1 and CDR2 (germline): MNHEY, SVGEGT. Trimming cost V 2 bases and J 3 bases; bases outside gene matches: 6. CDR3 region: CASSYRTSGLIYNEQFF. CDR3 DNA sequence: TGTGCCAGCAGTTACCGGACTAGCGGGCTCATCTACAATGAGCAGTTCTTC.

This clonotype was seen more than once but under ten times. The chain uses TRBV7-6 and TRBJ2-3; D not certain. The length of the CDR3 is 14 residues. Trimming pared 5 bases from V and 2 bases from J, leaving 11 bases between. Germline V gene sequence: CDR1 SGHVS, CDR2 FNYEAQ. The CDR3 region is CASSPTHNTDTQYF. Written as DNA, the CDR3 is TGTGCCAGCAGCCCCACGCATAACACAGATACGCAGTATTTT.

This clonotype has only a few counts. This chain links TRBV7-9 with TRBJ2-7; either TRBD1 or TRBD2 may supply D (5 bases each). The V gene lost 5 bases and the J gene lost 5 bases, with 19 bases spanning the gap. This CDR3 comprises 15 residues. Germline-derived CDR1 and CDR2 are SEHNR and FQNEAQ (reference sequence). CDR3 amino acids: CASSPGTYTGHEQYF. Here the CDR3 DNA reads TGTGCCAGCAGCCCCGGGACCTATACTGGGCACGAGCAGTACTTC. Full variable domain (missing parts from reference TRBV7-9 and TRBJ2-7): DTGVSQNPRHKITKRGQNVTFRCDPISEHNRLYWYRQTLGQGPEFLTYFQNEAQLEKSRLLSDRFSAERPKGSFSTLEIQRTEQGDSAMYLCASSPGTYTGHEQYFGPGTRLTVT.

This clonotype was seen a handful of times. The chain has TRBV6-5 and TRBJ1-2, with D possibly TRBD1 on 6 matching bases. The CDR3 loop spans 14 amino acids. The germline V and J ends were trimmed by 3 bases and 8 bases, with 16 bases remaining between them. Germline values: CDR1 MNHEY, CDR2 SVGAGI. The CDR3 loop is CASSYSDSLRGYTF. The DNA of the CDR3 is TGTGCCAGCAGTTATTCGGACAGCCTCAGGGGCTACACCTTC.

The chain carries TRBV30 and TRBJ1-2, with D tentatively TRBD1 (5 bases). Germline-derived CDR1 and CDR2 are GTSNPN and SVGIG (reference sequence). Trimming pared 4 bases from V and 6 bases from J, leaving 12 bases between. This CDR3 has 12 amino acids. CDR3 sequence reads: CAWTQGSHGYTF. In DNA, the CDR3 is TGTGCCTGGACGCAGGGTAGTCATGGCTACACCTTC.

V usage is TRBV27 and J usage is TRBJ2-7; D could derive from TRBD1 or TRBD2 (5 bases each). CDR1 and CDR2 (germline): MNHEY, SMNVEV (reference sequence). V was trimmed by 3 bases and J by 2 bases, leaving 8 bases between them. There are 13 residues in the CDR3. CDR3 loop: CASSLGPAYEQYF. Here the CDR3 DNA reads TGTGCCAGCAGTTTGGGACCTGCCTACGAGCAGTACTTC.

This clonotype was seen ten or more times. V and J are TRBV7-6 and TRBJ1-3; a weak D match, TRBD1 (5 bases). Trimming removed 7 bases from V and 2 bases from J, with 12 bases in between. The CDR3 covers 14 residues. Germline values: CDR1 SGHVS, CDR2 FNYEAQ. CDR3 sequence (DNA): TGTGCCAGCAAATCAATGGGGGCTGGAAACACCATATATTTT. Amino acid sequence: CASKSMGAGNTIYF.

This clonotype was recorded a few times. The chain couples TRBV30 to TRBJ1-1, with D possibly being TRBD1 (5 bases). The CDR3 runs 12 residues. V gave up 2 bases and J gave up 3 bases, with 7 bases separating them. The germline V gene has CDR1 GTSNPN and CDR2 SVGIG (reference sequence). The CDR3 coding sequence is TGTGCCTGGAGTCCCAGGGACACTGAAGCTTTCTTT. This codes for CAWSPRDTEAFF.

The rearrangement uses TRBV12-3 or TRBV12-4 and TRBJ2-1; TRBD2 matches at 9 bases. CDR3 length: 15 residues. J was trimmed by 5 bases and V by 3 bases; bases with no gene match: 5. The chain's CDR3 is CASSFGGRGNNEQFF. CDR3 coding DNA: TGTGCCAGCAGTTTTGGCGGGAGGGGTAACAATGAGCAGTTCTTC.

V usage is TRBV20-1 and J usage is TRBJ1-1; TRBD1 matches 10 bases. Germline V gene lookup returns CDR1 DFQATT and CDR2 SNEGSKA (reference sequence). This CDR3 has 16 residues. After removal of 0 bases from V and 3 bases from J, the junction contained 7 bases not matched to a gene. CDR3 sequence reads: CSARDPTGGSDTEAFF. The DNA for the CDR3 is TGCAGTGCTAGAGACCCGACAGGGGGCTCGGACACTGAAGCTTTCTTT.

This clonotype came up many times. The V gene is TRBV7-2, the J gene TRBJ2-3; 11 bases are shared with TRBD2. Trimming cost V 3 bases and J 5 bases; bases outside gene matches: 4. This CDR3 has 15 amino acids. Germline lookup yields CDR1 SGHTA and CDR2 FQGNSA. The CDR3 reads CASSFTSGRVDTQYF. The CDR3 DNA follows: TGTGCCAGCAGCTTTACTAGCGGGAGAGTAGATACGCAGTATTTT.

On this clonotype: An end of the junction does not agree with germline; a read error may underlie this. The chain links TRBV6-6 to TRBJ1-4; a weak D match, TRBD1 (6 bases). Germline-derived CDR1 and CDR2 are MNHNY and SVGAGI (reference sequence). This CDR3 has 13 amino acids. The CDR3: CASSDPVTDRLLF. CDR3 in DNA: TGTGCCAGCAGTGACCCAGTCACCGACAGGCTCCTTTTT.

The CDR3 DNA follows: TGTGCCATCAGTACTAGCGGGAGTGCCTACGAGCAGTACGTC. It codes for CAISTSGSAYEQYV. This chain connects TRBV10-3 to TRBJ2-7, with 11 positions matching TRBD2. The V and J ends lost 5 bases and 2 bases, in that order; junction bases with no gene match: 2. The CDR3 covers 14 residues. CDR1 is ENHRY and CDR2 is SYGVKD in the germline V gene.

In this sample, this clonotype turned up a few times. The V gene is TRBV12-3 or TRBV12-4, the J gene TRBJ1-1, with TRBD1 matching 8 bases. CDR3 length: 15 amino acids. V lost 4 bases and J lost 3; bases outside the gene matches: 7. CDR3 DNA: TGTGCCAGCAGTTCGACAGGGGCCGCCTACACTGAAGCTTTCTTT. Protein: CASSSTGAAYTEAFF.

This rearrangement joins TRBV7-1 to TRBJ2-2, with no clear D. TRBV7-1 is an ORF; its function is uncertain. Trimming shortened V by 10 bases and J by 5 bases, and 11 bases separated the two germline ends. This CDR3 has 12 amino acids. This CDR3 is CATTYLTGELFF. The CDR3 DNA follows: TGTGCCACCACCTATCTGACCGGGGAGCTGTTTTTT.

The rearrangement links TRBV12-3 or TRBV12-4 to TRBJ1-2, with D possibly being TRBD1 (5 bases). This CDR3 comprises 14 residues. The V gene lost 7 bases and the J gene lost 3 bases, with 15 bases spanning the gap. This CDR3 is CASIPDRLHYGYTF. CDR3 in DNA: TGTGCCAGCATCCCTGACAGACTCCACTATGGCTACACCTTC.

This clonotype was recorded many times. This chain connects TRBV19 to TRBJ2-1; D possibly corresponds to TRBD1 (6 bases). The V gene's germline CDR1 is LNHDA and CDR2 SQIVND (reference sequence). This CDR3 comprises 17 residues. Trimming left V 5 bases short and J 1 base short, with 18 bases between. CDR3 residues: CASSPGTAQGSYNEQFF. As DNA, the CDR3 is TGTGCCAGTAGTCCGGGGACCGCCCAGGGGTCCTACAATGAGCAGTTCTTC.

This chain joins TRBV6-6 and TRBJ1-3; D perhaps matches TRBD1 (6 bases). Germline CDR1 MNHNY, CDR2 SVGAGI (reference sequence). V was shortened by 2 bases and J by 1 base, with 12 bases between the two germline ends. The CDR3 runs to 16 residues. CDR3 DNA: TGTGCCAGCAGTTACGGGGGGCTACAATCTGGAAACACCATATATTTT. Protein: CASSYGGLQSGNTIYF.

This clonotype was recorded at least ten times. The V gene is TRBV7-9, the J gene TRBJ2-1, with 8 bases aligning to TRBD2. The germline V gene encodes CDR1 SEHNR and CDR2 FQNEAQ (reference sequence). The CDR3 is 16 residues long. V trimming: 1 base; J trimming: 1 base; junction bases outside the gene matches: 3. In DNA form, the CDR3 reads TGTGCCAGCAGCTTAGAGGCTAGCGGGTCCTACAATGAGCAGTTCTTC. It translates to CASSLEASGSYNEQFF.

This clonotype was picked up a small number of times. V usage is TRBV4-1 and J usage is TRBJ1-2, with a tentative D call TRBD1 (6 bases). Germline V lookup: CDR1 MGHRA, CDR2 YSYEKL. This CDR3 is 14 amino acids long. Trimming left V 4 bases short and J 3 bases short, with 12 bases between. CDR3 loop: CASSPPGQHYGYTF. In DNA form, the CDR3 reads TGCGCCAGCAGCCCCCCGGGACAACACTATGGCTACACCTTC.

This clonotype was observed a handful of times. This chain connects TRBV7-2 to TRBJ1-6; D gene ambiguous. V was clipped by 5 bases and J by 2 bases, with 7 bases between them. The CDR3 sequence is 14 residues long. Germline V lookup: CDR1 SGHTA, CDR2 FQGNSA. Here the CDR3 reads CASSHRAYNSPLHF. CDR3 in DNA: TGTGCCAGCAGCCACCGGGCCTATAATTCACCCCTCCACTTT.

The chain links TRBV19 to TRBJ1-5, with a possible D match to TRBD1 (5 bases). V was clipped by 4 bases and J by 8 bases, with 9 bases between them. The length of the CDR3 is 12 residues. The germline CDR1 and CDR2 sequences are LNHDA and SQIVND (reference sequence). The CDR3 coding sequence is TGTGCCAGTAGTACGCAGGGTGAGCCCCAGCATTTT. As protein: CASSTQGEPQHF.

The chain combines TRBV4-3 with TRBJ2-7; a weak D match, TRBD2 (5 bases). V lost 0 bases, J lost 6 bases, and 18 bases lay in between. The CDR3 length is 16 residues. Germline V lookup: CDR1 LGHNA, CDR2 YSLEER. CDR3 nucleotides: TGCGCCAGCAGCCAAGATTATAGGGAGAGCCTTCTCGAGCAGTACTTC. It is translated as CASSQDYRESLLEQYF.

The chain has TRBV2 and TRBJ2-1, with 9 bases fitting TRBD2. V was clipped by 11 bases and J by 8 bases; unmatched bases: 10. Looked up from germline, CDR1 is SNHLY and CDR2 is FYNNEI. This CDR3 region has 13 residues. The CDR3 DNA reads as TGTGCCTTCTCCGCCGGGACTAGCCATGAGCAGTTCTTC. Protein product: CAFSAGTSHEQFF.

The chain uses TRBV12-3 or TRBV12-4 and TRBJ2-3; 12 positions agree with TRBD1. The CDR3 has 19 residues. The junction had 15 bases not matched to a gene; V was cut back by 5 bases and J by 3 bases. The CDR3 nucleotides are TGTGCCAGCAGTCCTCTCCGGGACAGGGGGCCGGAGGGGACAGATACGCAGTATTTT. It translates to CASSPLRDRGPEGTDTQYF.

This clonotype was counted a few times. The chain links TRBV2 to TRBJ2-5; TRBD1 is a possible D gene (5 bases). CDR1 and CDR2 from the germline V gene are SNHLY and FYNNEI. The germline V and J ends were trimmed by 4 bases and 5 bases, with 8 bases remaining between them. The CDR3 consists of 12 residues. CDR3 nucleotides: TGTGCCAGCAGTGCAGGGAAGGAGACCCAGTACTTC. Its translation is CASSAGKETQYF.

CDR3 bases: TGTGCCAGCAGTTTCGAGGTTATGGGCACTGAAGCTTTCTTT. Translation gives CASSFEVMGTEAFF. The rearrangement links TRBV12-3 or TRBV12-4 to TRBJ1-1, with D unresolved. V lost 3 bases and J 4 bases, leaving 12 bases between the germline ends. The CDR3 contains 14 residues.

The chain is built from TRBV6-5 and TRBJ1-2; D gene unclear. CDR3 length equals 15 residues. CDR1 is MNHEY, CDR2 SVGAGI, per germline. V lost 2 bases to trimming and J lost 0 bases, with 10 bases between them. CDR3 residues: CASSYGGITNYGYTF. In nucleotides, the CDR3 is TGTGCCAGCAGTTACGGAGGGATTACTAACTATGGCTACACCTTC.

Worth noting for this clonotype: A much larger clone differs by one base, so this may be a read error. The V and J genes are TRBV7-2 and TRBJ2-7, with 8 bases fitting TRBD2. The CDR3 runs to 13 residues. The germline gives CDR1 SGHTA, CDR2 FQGNSA. The CDR3, as DNA: TGTGCCAGCAGCCCCCGGGAGGGTTACGAGCAGAACGTC. This codes for CASSPREGYEQNV.

This clonotype was counted between two and nine times. The chain employs TRBV6-2 or TRBV6-3 and TRBJ1-5; D not certain. Germline-derived CDR1 and CDR2 are MNHEY and SVGEGT. CDR3 length: 15 amino acids. V shed 0 bases and J shed 5 bases, with 11 bases lying between them. The CDR3, as DNA: TGTGCCAGCAGTTACTCTTCTTTCGGCTATCAGCCCCAGCATTTT. It is translated as CASSYSSFGYQPQHF.

This chain uses TRBV7-2 with TRBJ2-1; 9 bases map to TRBD2. Losses at the gene ends were 1 base for V and 7 bases for J; bases not matched to a gene: 5. The CDR3 is made up of 15 amino acids. Germline values: CDR1 SGHTA, CDR2 FQGNSA. Here the CDR3 reads CASSLVLGLANEQFF. CDR3 bases: TGTGCCAGCAGCTTAGTACTCGGACTAGCGAATGAGCAGTTCTTC.

This clonotype was recorded at least ten times. The chain combines TRBV7-8 with TRBJ2-7, with D perhaps matching TRBD2 (6 bases). Per germline, CDR1 SGHVS and CDR2 FQNEAQ. V was shortened by 5 bases and J by 1 base, with 12 bases between the two germline ends. The CDR3 contains 14 residues. CDR3 amino acids: CASSESGRSYEQYV. DNA for the CDR3: TGTGCCAGCAGCGAATCCGGGAGATCCTACGAGCAGTACGTC.